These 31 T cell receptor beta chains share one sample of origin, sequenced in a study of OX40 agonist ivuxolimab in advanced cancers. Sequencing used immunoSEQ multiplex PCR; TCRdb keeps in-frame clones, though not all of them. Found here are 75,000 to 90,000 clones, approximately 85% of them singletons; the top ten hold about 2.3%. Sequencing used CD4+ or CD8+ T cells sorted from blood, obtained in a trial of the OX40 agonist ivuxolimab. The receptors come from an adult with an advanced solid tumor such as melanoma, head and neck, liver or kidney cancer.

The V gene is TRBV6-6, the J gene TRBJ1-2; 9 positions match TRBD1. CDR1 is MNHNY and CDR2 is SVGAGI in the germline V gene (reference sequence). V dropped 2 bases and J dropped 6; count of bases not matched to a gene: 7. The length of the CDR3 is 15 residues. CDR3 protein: CASSYPDRGFDGYTF. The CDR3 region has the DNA TGTGCCAGCAGTTACCCGGACAGGGGATTTGATGGCTACACCTTC.

CDR3 in amino acids: CASSPTGGSYEQYF. The CDR3 coding sequence is TGCGCCAGCAGCCCGACAGGGGGATCCTACGAGCAGTACTTC. J is TRBJ2-7 and V is TRBV5-1; 9 bases are shared with TRBD1. V gave up 4 bases and J gave up 1 base; unmatched junction bases: 3. Germline CDR1 is SGHRS and CDR2 is YFSETQ. The CDR3 is 14 residues long.

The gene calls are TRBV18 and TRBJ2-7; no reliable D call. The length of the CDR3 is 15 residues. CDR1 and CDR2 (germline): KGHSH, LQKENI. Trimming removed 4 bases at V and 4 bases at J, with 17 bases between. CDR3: CASSLEHGGLYEQYF. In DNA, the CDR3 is TGTGCCAGCTCACTCGAACACGGCGGTTTGTACGAGCAGTACTTC.

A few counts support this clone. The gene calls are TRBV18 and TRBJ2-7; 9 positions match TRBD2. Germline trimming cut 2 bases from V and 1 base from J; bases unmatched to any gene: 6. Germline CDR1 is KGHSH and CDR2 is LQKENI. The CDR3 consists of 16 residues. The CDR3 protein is CASSPGRGGESYEQYF. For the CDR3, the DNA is TGTGCCAGCTCACCAGGGCGGGGGGGCGAGTCCTACGAGCAGTACTTC.

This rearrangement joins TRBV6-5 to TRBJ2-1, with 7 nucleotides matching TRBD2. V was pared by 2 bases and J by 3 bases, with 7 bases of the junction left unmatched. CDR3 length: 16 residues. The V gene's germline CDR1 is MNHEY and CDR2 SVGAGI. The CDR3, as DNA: TGTGCCAGCAGTTACCTCCCCGGGGGGAACTACAATGAGCAGTTCTTC. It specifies CASSYLPGGNYNEQFF.

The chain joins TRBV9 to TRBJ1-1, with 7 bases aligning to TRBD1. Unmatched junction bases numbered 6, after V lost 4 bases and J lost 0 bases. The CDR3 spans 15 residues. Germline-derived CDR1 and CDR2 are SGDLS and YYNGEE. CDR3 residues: CASSPTGALNTEAFF. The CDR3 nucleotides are TGTGCCAGCAGCCCCACAGGGGCGTTGAACACTGAAGCTTTCTTT.

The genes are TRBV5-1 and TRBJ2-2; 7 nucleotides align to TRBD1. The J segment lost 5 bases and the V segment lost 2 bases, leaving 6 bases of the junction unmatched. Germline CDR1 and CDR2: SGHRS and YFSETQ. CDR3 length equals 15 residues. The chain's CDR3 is CASSLGGAGTGELFF. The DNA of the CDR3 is TGCGCCAGCAGCTTAGGGGGCGCCGGGACCGGGGAGCTGTTTTTT.

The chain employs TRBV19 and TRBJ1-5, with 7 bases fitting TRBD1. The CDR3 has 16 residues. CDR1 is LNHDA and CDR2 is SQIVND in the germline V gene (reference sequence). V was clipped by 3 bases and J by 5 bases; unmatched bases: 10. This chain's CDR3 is CASSMRRGQGHQPQHF. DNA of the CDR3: TGTGCCAGTAGTATGAGGAGGGGGCAGGGTCATCAGCCCCAGCATTTT.

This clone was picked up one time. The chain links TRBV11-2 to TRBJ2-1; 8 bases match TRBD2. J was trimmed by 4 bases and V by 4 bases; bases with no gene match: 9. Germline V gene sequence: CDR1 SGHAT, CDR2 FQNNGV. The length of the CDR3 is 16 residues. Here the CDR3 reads CASSSLAGGRYNEQFF. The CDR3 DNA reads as TGTGCCAGCAGCTCCTTGGCGGGGGGTAGGTACAATGAGCAGTTCTTC. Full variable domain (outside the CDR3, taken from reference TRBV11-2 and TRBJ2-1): EAGVAQSPRYKIIEKRQSVAFWCNPISGHATLYWYQQILGQGPKLLIQFQNNGVVDDSQLPKDRFSAERLKGVDSTLKIQPAKLEDSAVYLCASSSLAGGRYNEQFFGPGTRLTVL.

The CDR3 loop reads CASSLEITSSPLHF. Here the CDR3 DNA reads TGTGCCAGCAGCCTTGAGATCACAAGTTCACCCCTCCACTTT. The chain joins TRBV6-6 to TRBJ1-6; no clear D. CDR1 is MNHNY and CDR2 is SVGAGI in the germline V gene (reference sequence). V lost 6 bases and J 9 bases, leaving 15 bases between the germline ends. The CDR3 totals 14 residues.

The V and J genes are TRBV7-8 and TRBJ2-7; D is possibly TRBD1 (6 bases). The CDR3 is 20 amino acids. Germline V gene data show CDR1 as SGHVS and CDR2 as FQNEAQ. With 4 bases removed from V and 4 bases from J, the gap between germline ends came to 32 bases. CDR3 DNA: TGTGCCAGCAGCTCTTTGGGCATGCATTTTGGGGGCAAGCGTTCTTACGAGCAGTACTTC. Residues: CASSSLGMHFGGKRSYEQYF.

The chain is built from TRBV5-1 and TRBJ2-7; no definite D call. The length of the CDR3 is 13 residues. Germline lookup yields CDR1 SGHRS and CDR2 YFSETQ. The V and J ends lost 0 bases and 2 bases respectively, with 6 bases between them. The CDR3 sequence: CASSLGPTYEQYF. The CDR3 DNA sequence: TGCGCCAGCAGCTTGGGACCCACCTACGAGCAGTACTTC.

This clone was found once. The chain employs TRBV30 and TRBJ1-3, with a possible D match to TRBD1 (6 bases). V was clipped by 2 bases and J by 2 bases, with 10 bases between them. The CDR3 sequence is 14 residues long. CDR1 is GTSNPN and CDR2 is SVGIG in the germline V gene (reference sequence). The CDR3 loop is CAWSRTGTGNTIYF. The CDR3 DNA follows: TGTGCCTGGAGTCGCACAGGGACTGGAAACACCATATATTTT.

The CDR3 sequence: CASSLEGLAGLEQYF. CDR3 nucleotide sequence: TGTGCCAGCAGCCTGGAGGGACTAGCGGGCCTAGAGCAGTACTTC. The rearrangement links TRBV5-4 to TRBJ2-7; 12 bases agree with TRBD2. This CDR3 is 15 amino acids long. The germline V gene has CDR1 SGHNT and CDR2 YYREEE (reference sequence). Trimming cost V 4 bases and J 7 bases; bases outside gene matches: 9.

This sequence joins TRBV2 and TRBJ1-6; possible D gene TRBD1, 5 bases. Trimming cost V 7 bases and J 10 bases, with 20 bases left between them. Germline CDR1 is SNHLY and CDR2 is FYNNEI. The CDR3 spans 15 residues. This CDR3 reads CASNVGMGTGSPLHF. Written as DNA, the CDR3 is TGTGCCAGCAACGTCGGGATGGGGACGGGCTCACCCCTCCACTTT.

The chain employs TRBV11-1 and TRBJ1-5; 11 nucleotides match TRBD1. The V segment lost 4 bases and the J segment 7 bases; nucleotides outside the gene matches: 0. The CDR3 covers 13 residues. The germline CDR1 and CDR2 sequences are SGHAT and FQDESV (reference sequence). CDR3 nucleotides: TGTGCCAGCAGCTGGGACAGGGGGCAGCCCCAGCATTTT. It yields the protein CASSWDRGQPQHF.

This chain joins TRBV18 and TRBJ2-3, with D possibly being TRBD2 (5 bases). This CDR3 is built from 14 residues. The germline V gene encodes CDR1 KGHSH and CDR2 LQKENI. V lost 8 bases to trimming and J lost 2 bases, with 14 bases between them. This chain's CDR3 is CASLGLGVTDTQYF. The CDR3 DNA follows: TGTGCCAGCCTGGGCCTCGGGGTCACAGATACGCAGTATTTT.

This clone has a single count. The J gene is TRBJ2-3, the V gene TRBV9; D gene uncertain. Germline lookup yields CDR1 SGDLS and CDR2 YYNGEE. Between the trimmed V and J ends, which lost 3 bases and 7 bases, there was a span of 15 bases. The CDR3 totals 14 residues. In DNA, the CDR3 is TGTGCCAGCAGCGCACTATCTACGTGGAATACGCAGTATTTT. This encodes CASSALSTWNTQYF.

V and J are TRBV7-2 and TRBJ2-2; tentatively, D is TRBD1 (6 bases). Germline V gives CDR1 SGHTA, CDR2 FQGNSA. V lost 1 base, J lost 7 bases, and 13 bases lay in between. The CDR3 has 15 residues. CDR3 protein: CASSLEPGADGELFF. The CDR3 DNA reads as TGTGCCAGCAGCTTAGAACCAGGGGCGGACGGGGAGCTGTTTTTT.

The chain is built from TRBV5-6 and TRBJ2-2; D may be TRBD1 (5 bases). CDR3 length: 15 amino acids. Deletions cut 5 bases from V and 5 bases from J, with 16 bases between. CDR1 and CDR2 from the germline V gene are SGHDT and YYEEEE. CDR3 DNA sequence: TGTGCCAGCAGTCATAGGACACTAAAGACCGGGGAGCTGTTTTTT. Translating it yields CASSHRTLKTGELFF.

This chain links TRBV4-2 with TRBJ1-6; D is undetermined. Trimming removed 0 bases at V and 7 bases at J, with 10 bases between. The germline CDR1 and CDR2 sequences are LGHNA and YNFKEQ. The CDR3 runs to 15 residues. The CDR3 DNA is TGTGCCAGCAGCCAAGAGTCTGGGAGCAATTCACCCCTCCACTTT. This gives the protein CASSQESGSNSPLHF.

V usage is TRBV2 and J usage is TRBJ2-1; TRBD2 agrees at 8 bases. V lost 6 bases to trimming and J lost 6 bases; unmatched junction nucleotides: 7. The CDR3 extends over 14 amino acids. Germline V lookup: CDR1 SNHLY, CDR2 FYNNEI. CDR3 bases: TGTGCCAGCAGGGCTTCTAGCGGGTCCAATGAGCAGTTCTTC. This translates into CASRASSGSNEQFF.

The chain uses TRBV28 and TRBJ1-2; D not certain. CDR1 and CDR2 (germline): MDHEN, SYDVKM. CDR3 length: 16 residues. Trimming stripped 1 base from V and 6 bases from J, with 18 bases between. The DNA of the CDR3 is TGTGCCAGCAGTTTATTCTTCGAAGGTATTACGGATGGCTACACCTTC. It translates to CASSLFFEGITDGYTF.

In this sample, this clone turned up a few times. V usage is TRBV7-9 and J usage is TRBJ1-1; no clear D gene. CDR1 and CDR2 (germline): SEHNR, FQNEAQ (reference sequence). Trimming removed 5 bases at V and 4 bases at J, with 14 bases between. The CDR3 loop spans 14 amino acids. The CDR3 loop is CASSPSGSATEAFF. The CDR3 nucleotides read TGTGCCAGCAGCCCAAGTGGGTCGGCCACTGAAGCTTTCTTT.

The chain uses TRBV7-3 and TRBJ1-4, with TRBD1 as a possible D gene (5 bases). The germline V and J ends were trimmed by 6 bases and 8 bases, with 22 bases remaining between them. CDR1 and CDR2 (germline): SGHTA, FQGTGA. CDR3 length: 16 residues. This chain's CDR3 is CASRGDPGGEGEKLFF. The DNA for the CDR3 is TGTGCCAGCAGAGGCGACCCCGGGGGAGAGGGAGAAAAACTGTTTTTT.

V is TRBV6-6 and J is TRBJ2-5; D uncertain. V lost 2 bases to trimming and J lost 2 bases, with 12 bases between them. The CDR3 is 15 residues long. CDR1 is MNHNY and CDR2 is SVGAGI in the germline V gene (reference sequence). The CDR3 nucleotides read TGTGCCAGCAGTTACGAGACGGTGATGCAAGAGACCCAGTACTTC. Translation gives CASSYETVMQETQYF.

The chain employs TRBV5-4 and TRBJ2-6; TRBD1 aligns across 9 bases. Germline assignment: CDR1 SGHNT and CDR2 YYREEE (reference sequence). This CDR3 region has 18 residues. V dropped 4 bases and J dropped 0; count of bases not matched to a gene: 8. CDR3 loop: CASSRPGQGFSGANVLTF. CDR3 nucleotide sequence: TGTGCCAGCAGCCGACCGGGACAGGGTTTCTCTGGGGCCAACGTCCTGACTTTC. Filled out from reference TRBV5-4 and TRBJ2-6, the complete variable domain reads ETGVTQSPTHLIKTRGQQVTLRCSSQSGHNTVSWYQQALGQGPQFIFQYYREEENGRGNFPPRFSGLQFPNYSSELNVNALELDDSALYLCASSRPGQGFSGANVLTFGAGSRLTVL.

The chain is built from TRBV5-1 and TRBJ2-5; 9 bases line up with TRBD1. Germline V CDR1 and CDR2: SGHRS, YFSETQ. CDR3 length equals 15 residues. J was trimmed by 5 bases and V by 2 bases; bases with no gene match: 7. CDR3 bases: TGCGCCAGCAGCTTAGGGACAGGGACGTCGGAGACCCAGTACTTC. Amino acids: CASSLGTGTSETQYF. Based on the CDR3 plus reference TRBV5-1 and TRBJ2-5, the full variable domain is KAGVTQTPRYLIKTRGQQVTLSCSPISGHRSVSWYQQTPGQGLQFLFEYFSETQRNKGNFPGRFSGRQFSNSRSEMNVSTLELGDSALYLCASSLGTGTSETQYFGPGTRLLVL.

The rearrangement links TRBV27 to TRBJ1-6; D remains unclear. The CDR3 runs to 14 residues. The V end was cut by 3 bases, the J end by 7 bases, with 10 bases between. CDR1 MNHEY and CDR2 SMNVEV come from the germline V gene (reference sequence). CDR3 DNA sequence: TGTGCCAGCAGTTTGAGGGCGGAGAATTCACCCCTCCACTTT. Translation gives CASSLRAENSPLHF.

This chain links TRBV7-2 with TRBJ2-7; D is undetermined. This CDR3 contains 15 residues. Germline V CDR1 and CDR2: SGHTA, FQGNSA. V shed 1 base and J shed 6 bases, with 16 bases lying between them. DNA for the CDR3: TGTGCCAGCAGCTTAGGCATGGGGTCGGCTATCGAGCAGTACTTC. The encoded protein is CASSLGMGSAIEQYF.

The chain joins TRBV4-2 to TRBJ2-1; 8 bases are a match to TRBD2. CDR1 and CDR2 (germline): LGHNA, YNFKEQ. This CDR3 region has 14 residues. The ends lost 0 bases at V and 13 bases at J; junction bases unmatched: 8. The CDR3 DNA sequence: TGTGCCAGCAGCCAAGAGTTGACCCGGGGGGGACAGTTCTTC. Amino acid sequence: CASSQELTRGGQFF.